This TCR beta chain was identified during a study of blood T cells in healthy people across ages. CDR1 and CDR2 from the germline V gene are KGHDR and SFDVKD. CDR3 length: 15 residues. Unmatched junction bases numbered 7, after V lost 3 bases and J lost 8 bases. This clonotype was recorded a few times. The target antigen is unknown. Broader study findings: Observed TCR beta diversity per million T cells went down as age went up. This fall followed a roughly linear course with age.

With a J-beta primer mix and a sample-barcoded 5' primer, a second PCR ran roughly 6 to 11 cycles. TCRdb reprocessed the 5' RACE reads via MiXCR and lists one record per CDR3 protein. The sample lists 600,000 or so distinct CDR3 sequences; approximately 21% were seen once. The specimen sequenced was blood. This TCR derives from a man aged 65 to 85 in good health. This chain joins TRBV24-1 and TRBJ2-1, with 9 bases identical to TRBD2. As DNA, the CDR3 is TGTGCCACCAGTGATCGGACTAGCGAACGAGATGAGCAGTTCTTC. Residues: CATSDRTSERDEQFF.